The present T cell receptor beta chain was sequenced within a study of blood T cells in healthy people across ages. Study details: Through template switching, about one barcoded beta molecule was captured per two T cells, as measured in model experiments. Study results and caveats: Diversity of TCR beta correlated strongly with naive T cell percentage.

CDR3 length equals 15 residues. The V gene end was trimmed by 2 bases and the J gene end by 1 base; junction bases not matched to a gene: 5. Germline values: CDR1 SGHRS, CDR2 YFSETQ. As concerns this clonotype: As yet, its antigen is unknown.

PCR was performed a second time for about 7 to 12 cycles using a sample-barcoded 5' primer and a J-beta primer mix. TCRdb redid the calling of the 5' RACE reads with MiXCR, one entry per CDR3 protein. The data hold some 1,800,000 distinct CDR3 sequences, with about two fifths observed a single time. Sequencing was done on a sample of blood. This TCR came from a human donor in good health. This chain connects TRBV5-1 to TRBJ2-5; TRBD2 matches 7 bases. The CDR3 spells CASSFLTSSQETQYF. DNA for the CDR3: TGCGCCAGCAGCTTCCTGACTAGCTCCCAAGAGACCCAGTACTTC.